The 22 T cell receptor beta chains presented below share a single source sample, sequenced in a study of cytotoxic CD8 clonotypes in ibrutinib-treated CLL. Assay used: immunoSEQ multiplex PCR; TCRdb lists only in-frame clones, some missing. Of 250,000 to 350,000 clones in the sample, about 72% were seen once. The sequencing used PBMCs, collected at disease progression, from a patient treated with ibrutinib. The receptor source for this set is a human donor with chronic lymphocytic leukemia.

The chain has TRBV2 and TRBJ2-5, with D unclear. Trimming took off 1 base at V and 5 bases at J, with 17 bases between the two ends. The V gene's germline CDR1 is SNHLY and CDR2 FYNNEI. This CDR3 has 16 residues. CDR3 nucleotides: TGTGCCAGCAGTGAAGGGAGCATATTTACCCCTGAGACCCAGTACTTC. Encoded protein: CASSEGSIFTPETQYF.

This clone has just one count. The chain is built from TRBV18 and TRBJ2-1; perhaps TRBD1 as D (6 bases). The CDR3 has 15 amino acids. The V and J ends lost 7 bases and 0 bases respectively, with 13 bases between them. The germline V gene encodes CDR1 KGHSH and CDR2 LQKENI. As DNA, the CDR3 is TGTGCCAGCTTACCGGGACACAACTCCTACAATGAGCAGTTCTTC. Its translation is CASLPGHNSYNEQFF.

There are a few counts of this clone. The genes are TRBV4-1 and TRBJ2-3; 13 nucleotides line up with TRBD2. The CDR3 loop spans 18 amino acids. Trimming took 2 bases from V and 1 from J; bases not matched to a gene: 6. Germline V gene data show CDR1 as MGHRA and CDR2 as YSYEKL. CDR3 sequence reads: CASSQFRGLAGGTDTQYF. The CDR3 DNA reads as TGCGCCAGCAGCCAATTCCGAGGACTAGCGGGGGGCACAGATACGCAGTATTTT.

This sequence joins TRBV11-3 and TRBJ1-1; 8 nucleotides agree with TRBD1. The ends lost 5 bases at V and 4 bases at J; junction bases unmatched: 6. Germline V lookup: CDR1 SGHNT, CDR2 YENEEA. This CDR3 region has 14 residues. The CDR3 reads CASSLTGATTEAFF. The CDR3 nucleotides read TGTGCCAGCAGCCTGACAGGGGCCACCACTGAAGCTTTCTTT.

V is TRBV11-2 and J is TRBJ2-7, with TRBD2 matching 12 bases. The CDR3 consists of 17 residues. Trimming at V came to 5 bases and at J to 6 bases, leaving 14 bases not matched to a gene. The germline V gene encodes CDR1 SGHAT and CDR2 FQNNGV. The CDR3 loop reads CASSPAPGTSGRSEQYF. CDR3 in DNA: TGTGCCAGCAGCCCAGCCCCAGGGACTAGCGGGCGATCCGAGCAGTACTTC. Together with reference TRBV11-2 and TRBJ2-7, the CDR3 gives the full variable domain: EAGVAQSPRYKIIEKRQSVAFWCNPISGHATLYWYQQILGQGPKLLIQFQNNGVVDDSQLPKDRFSAERLKGVDSTLKIQPAKLEDSAVYLCASSPAPGTSGRSEQYFGPGTRLTVT.

V gene TRBV18 combines with J gene TRBJ2-5; either TRBD1 or TRBD2 may fit D (5 bases each). V was shortened by 0 bases and J by 10 bases, with 12 bases between the two germline ends. From germline, CDR1 is KGHSH and CDR2 LQKENI. There are 13 residues in the CDR3. The DNA for the CDR3 is TGTGCCAGCTCACCACCAGGGACCCGTGACCAGTACTTC. This codes for CASSPPGTRDQYF.

The gene calls are TRBV7-9 and TRBJ2-3; 8 bases agree with TRBD2. Germline values: CDR1 SEHNR, CDR2 FQNEAQ (reference sequence). There are 14 residues in the CDR3. J was trimmed by 2 bases and V by 5 bases; bases with no gene match: 3. In nucleotides, the CDR3 is TGTGCCAGCAGCCCGGGGGGGGCCACAGATACGCAGTATTTT. Its protein is CASSPGGATDTQYF.

This chain connects TRBV28 to TRBJ2-7; D is undetermined. The V end was cut by 2 bases, the J end by 6 bases, with 14 bases between. In germline, CDR1 is MDHEN, CDR2 SYDVKM. This CDR3 spans 14 amino acids. CDR3 coding DNA: TGTGCCAGCAGTTTAAGCGACGGGTTTTCCGAGCAGTACTTC. Translated, it gives CASSLSDGFSEQYF.

This clone was observed a single time. The chain couples TRBV5-5 to TRBJ2-5; 8 nucleotides match TRBD2. The V gene end was trimmed by 9 bases and the J gene end by 2 bases; junction bases not matched to a gene: 6. This CDR3 has 13 amino acids. Germline V CDR1 and CDR2: SGHKS, YYEKEE (reference sequence). The CDR3 DNA reads TGTGCCACCGGGGGGGCCATACAAGAGACCCAGTACTTC. As protein: CATGGAIQETQYF.

The rearrangement uses TRBV5-4 and TRBJ1-2, with D perhaps TRBD1 (5 bases). Trimming left V 4 bases short and J 8 bases short, with 15 bases between. Germline V gene sequence: CDR1 SGHNT, CDR2 YYREEE (reference sequence). CDR3 length equals 13 residues. The CDR3, as DNA: TGTGCCAGCAGCCCAGGGAATGGAGGCGGCTACACCTTC. Translation gives CASSPGNGGGYTF.

The chain carries TRBV29-1 and TRBJ1-4, with D perhaps TRBD1 (5 bases). V was shortened by 6 bases and J by 5 bases, with 10 bases between the two germline ends. CDR1 SQVTM and CDR2 ANQGSEA come from the germline V gene. The CDR3 totals 12 residues. In DNA, the CDR3 is TGCAGCGTCAGGGTTGGGAATGAAAAACTGTTTTTT. Amino acid sequence: CSVRVGNEKLFF.

The V and J genes are TRBV2 and TRBJ1-1, with D hard to call. V gave up 5 bases and J gave up 5 bases, with 6 bases separating them. Germline CDR1 SNHLY, CDR2 FYNNEI. This CDR3 has 11 amino acids. CDR3 region: CASSIKTEAFF. The DNA for the CDR3 is TGTGCCAGCAGTATCAAAACTGAAGCTTTCTTT.

This clone has only one observation. The chain has TRBV7-3 and TRBJ2-1, with D unclear. Germline V gene lookup returns CDR1 SGHTA and CDR2 FQGTGA. V was cut by 2 bases and J by 5 bases, with 7 bases left in between. The CDR3 loop spans 13 amino acids. CDR3 sequence reads: CASSLGVNNEQFF. In nucleotides, the CDR3 is TGTGCCAGCAGCTTAGGAGTAAACAATGAGCAGTTCTTC.

In its sample, this clone was seen a few times. The V call is TRBV28, the J call TRBJ1-1, with D possibly TRBD1 on 6 matching bases. This CDR3 region has 15 residues. Trimming removed 3 bases from V and 0 bases from J, with 11 bases in between. The germline V gene has CDR1 MDHEN and CDR2 SYDVKM. In DNA, the CDR3 is TGTGCCAGCAGTTTGGACAGTTCACTGAACACTGAAGCTTTCTTT. Protein: CASSLDSSLNTEAFF.

The V call is TRBV2, the J call TRBJ1-5; D remains unclear. The CDR3 covers 11 residues. The germline V gene has CDR1 SNHLY and CDR2 FYNNEI. Deletions cut 4 bases from V and 7 bases from J, with 5 bases between. CDR3 coding DNA: TGTGCCAGCAGTGTGGACCAGCCCCAGCATTTT. As protein: CASSVDQPQHF.

This rearrangement joins TRBV28 to TRBJ1-4; the D is unclear. Germline V gene lookup returns CDR1 MDHEN and CDR2 SYDVKM. V lost 6 bases, J lost 5 bases, and 19 bases lay in between. The CDR3 contains 16 residues. The CDR3 region has the DNA TGTGCCAGCAGGCTTTGGTCCGGGTGGGAAAATGAAAAACTGTTTTTT. Residues: CASRLWSGWENEKLFF.

The chain employs TRBV18 and TRBJ2-1; 8 bases match TRBD1. Unmatched junction bases numbered 10, after V lost 3 bases and J lost 6 bases. In germline, CDR1 is KGHSH, CDR2 LQKENI. The CDR3 extends over 16 amino acids. The CDR3 coding sequence is TGTGCCAGCTCACCCAGGGACAGGATAGTGTTCAATGAGCAGTTCTTC. It codes for CASSPRDRIVFNEQFF. Complete variable domain (other parts from reference TRBV18 and TRBJ2-1): NAGVMQNPRHLVRRRGQEARLRCSPMKGHSHVYWYRQLPEEGLKFMVYLQKENIIDESGMPKERFSAEFPKEGPSILRIQQVVRGDSAAYFCASSPRDRIVFNEQFFGPGTRLTVL.

The chain joins TRBV11-2 to TRBJ1-1; a possible D gene is TRBD1 (6 bases). Germline lookup yields CDR1 SGHAT and CDR2 FQNNGV. The CDR3 extends over 14 amino acids. Trimming stripped 1 base from V and 10 bases from J, with 16 bases between. The CDR3 is CASSLAGQTGAAFF. The CDR3 DNA is TGTGCCAGCAGCTTAGCGGGCCAGACAGGAGCAGCTTTCTTT.

In this sample, this clone turned up once. This rearrangement joins TRBV10-3 to TRBJ1-2; D possibly corresponds to TRBD1 (6 bases). Germline loops: CDR1 ENHRY, CDR2 SYGVKD. This CDR3 is built from 15 residues. V was trimmed by 6 bases and J by 3 bases, leaving 17 bases between them. The CDR3 DNA is TGTGCCATCAGCCAGATAAAACAGGGATACTATGGCTACACCTTC. Translated: CAISQIKQGYYGYTF.

This clone was recorded a few times. The chain joins TRBV6-6 to TRBJ2-2; D gene uncertain. The CDR3 length is 10 residues. Per germline, CDR1 MNHNY and CDR2 SVGAGI (reference sequence). The V gene lost 9 bases and the J gene lost 7 bases, with 6 bases spanning the gap. The CDR3 region has the DNA TGTGCCAGTTGGGACGGGGAGCTGTTTTTT. Translating it yields CASWDGELFF.

This clone has more than one count but fewer than ten. This chain joins TRBV6-5 and TRBJ2-2; D remains ambiguous. Trimming pared 4 bases from V and 1 base from J, leaving 13 bases between. The CDR3 sequence is 16 residues long. Germline-derived CDR1 and CDR2 are MNHEY and SVGAGI. CDR3 sequence (DNA): TGTGCCAGCAGTTCCCTCTTATTACTGAACACCGGGGAGCTGTTTTTT. It yields the protein CASSSLLLLNTGELFF.

The CDR3 loop is CASSSYHDRGDYGYTF. CDR3 sequence (DNA): TGCGCCAGCAGCTCCTACCACGACAGGGGAGACTATGGCTACACCTTC. The chain recombines TRBV5-1 with TRBJ1-2; 8 bases map to TRBD1. Germline lookup yields CDR1 SGHRS and CDR2 YFSETQ. V dropped 3 bases and J dropped 3; count of bases not matched to a gene: 10. This CDR3 contains 16 residues. The complete variable domain, with remaining parts taken from reference TRBV5-1 and TRBJ1-2, reads KAGVTQTPRYLIKTRGQQVTLSCSPISGHRSVSWYQQTPGQGLQFLFEYFSETQRNKGNFPGRFSGRQFSNSRSEMNVSTLELGDSALYLCASSSYHDRGDYGYTFGSGTRLTVV.